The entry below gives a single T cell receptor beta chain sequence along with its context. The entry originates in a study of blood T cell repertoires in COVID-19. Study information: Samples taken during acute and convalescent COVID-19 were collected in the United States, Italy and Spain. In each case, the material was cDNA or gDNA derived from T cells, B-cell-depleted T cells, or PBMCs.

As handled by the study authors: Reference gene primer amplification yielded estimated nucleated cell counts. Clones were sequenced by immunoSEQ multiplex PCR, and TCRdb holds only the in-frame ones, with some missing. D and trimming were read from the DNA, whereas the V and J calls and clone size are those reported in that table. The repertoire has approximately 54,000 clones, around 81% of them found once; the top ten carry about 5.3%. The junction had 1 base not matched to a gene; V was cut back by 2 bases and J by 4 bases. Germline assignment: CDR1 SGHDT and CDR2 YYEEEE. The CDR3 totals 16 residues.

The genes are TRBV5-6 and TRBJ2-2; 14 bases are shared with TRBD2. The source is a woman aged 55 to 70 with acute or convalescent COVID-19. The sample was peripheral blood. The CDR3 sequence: CASSFGTSGGTGELFF. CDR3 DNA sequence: TGTGCCAGCAGCTTTGGGACTAGCGGGGGCACCGGGGAGCTGTTTTTT.